The subject of this entry is one TCR beta chain. The sample is drawn from a study of blood T cell repertoires in COVID-19. Study overall: Acute-phase and convalescent COVID-19 samples originated in the United States, Italy and Spain. In each case, the material was cDNA or gDNA derived from T cells, B-cell-depleted T cells, or PBMCs.

Authors' analysis steps: Quantification of nucleated cells was approximated via reference gene primer amplification. The data were produced by immunoSEQ multiplex PCR, yet TCRdb's version contains in-frame clones alone and is incomplete. Clonal size and the V and J genes are those of that table, whereas D and trimming came from the DNA. This table holds about 120,000 clones, about 80% found once. The CDR3 runs to 14 residues. Germline CDR1 is SGHTA and CDR2 is FQGNSA. V shed 4 bases and J shed 4 bases, with 12 bases lying between them. The sample consisted of peripheral blood. The sequence was obtained from a man between 65 and 85 years old with active or convalescent COVID-19. The chain combines TRBV7-2 with TRBJ2-3; D not resolved. CDR3 bases: TGTGCCAGCAGCTCCCCGGTTCAGGCAGATACGCAGTATTTT. It codes for CASSSPVQADTQYF.